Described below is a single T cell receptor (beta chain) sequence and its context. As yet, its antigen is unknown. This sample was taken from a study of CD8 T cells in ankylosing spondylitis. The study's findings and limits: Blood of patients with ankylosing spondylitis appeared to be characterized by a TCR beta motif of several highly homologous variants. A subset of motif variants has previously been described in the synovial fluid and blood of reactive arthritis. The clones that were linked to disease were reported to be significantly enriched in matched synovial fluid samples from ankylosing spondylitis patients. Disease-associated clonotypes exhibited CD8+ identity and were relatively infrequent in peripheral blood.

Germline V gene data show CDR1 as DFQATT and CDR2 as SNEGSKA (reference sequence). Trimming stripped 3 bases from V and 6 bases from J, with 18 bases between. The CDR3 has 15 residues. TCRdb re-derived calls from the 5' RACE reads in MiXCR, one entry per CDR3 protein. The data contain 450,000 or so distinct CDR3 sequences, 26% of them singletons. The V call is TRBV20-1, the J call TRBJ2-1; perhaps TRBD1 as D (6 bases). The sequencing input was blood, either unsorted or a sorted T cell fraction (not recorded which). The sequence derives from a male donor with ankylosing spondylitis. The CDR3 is CSARMGAGQFNEQFF. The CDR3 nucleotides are TGCAGTGCTAGGATGGGGGCTGGTCAGTTCAATGAGCAGTTCTTC.